Below are 18 T cell receptor beta chains sequenced from a single sample in a study of blood T cells in healthy people across ages (dated by TCRdb to the mid-2010s). The library came from 5' RACE. Reads for this sample came from an Illumina HiSeq 2500. A second roughly 6 to 11 cycle PCR used a sample-barcoded 5' primer and a J-beta primer mix. The public reads were run again by TCRdb, first through fastp at Q25 and then through MiXCR, and only productive beta chains were kept. Rows with one shared CDR3 protein collapse into an entry with the most common genes and DNA. This sample comprises some 750,000 distinct CDR3 sequences, 22% of them detected only once. Around a fifth of the sample is in the top ten clones. Sequenced material: blood. These receptors originate from a man between 70 and 80 years old in good health.

This clonotype was counted a single time. This chain links TRBV20-1 with TRBJ2-3; D is possibly TRBD2 (5 bases). Germline CDR1 is DFQATT and CDR2 is SNEGSKA (reference sequence). Trimming removed 6 bases from V and 2 bases from J, with 15 bases in between. This CDR3 has 14 amino acids. The CDR3 loop is CSAQDSTYTDTQYF. For the CDR3, the DNA is TGCAGTGCGCAGGACTCTACATACACAGATACGCAGTATTTT.

This clonotype turned up a few times. The chain links TRBV2 to TRBJ2-1; D uncertain. V was pared by 1 base and J by 8 bases, with 18 bases between. Germline CDR1 SNHLY, CDR2 FYNNEI. This CDR3 has 16 amino acids. The DNA of the CDR3 is TGTGCCAGCAGTGAAGGTCGTGGACCCCGGACCTATGAGCAGTTCTTC. This sequence encodes CASSEGRGPRTYEQFF.

A few counts support this clonotype. The genes are TRBV30 and TRBJ1-5; tentative D call: TRBD1 (5 bases). This CDR3 is built from 13 residues. Germline CDR1 reads GTSNPN; CDR2 reads SVGIG (reference sequence). V was shortened by 2 bases and J by 3 bases, with 8 bases between the two germline ends. The CDR3 sequence is CAWSRGANQPQHF. As DNA, the CDR3 is TGTGCCTGGAGTAGGGGCGCCAATCAGCCCCAGCATTTT.

The chain combines TRBV19 with TRBJ2-3; the D gene is possibly TRBD1 (6 bases). Deletions cut 8 bases from V and 0 bases from J, with 12 bases between. This CDR3 has 14 amino acids. Germline CDR1 reads LNHDA; CDR2 reads SQIVND (reference sequence). CDR3 nucleotide sequence: TGTGCCAGTCGACAGGACCCCAGCACAGATACGCAGTATTTT. Amino acids: CASRQDPSTDTQYF.

This clonotype has only a few counts. The chain uses TRBV7-6 and TRBJ2-7; D is perhaps TRBD1 (6 bases). The germline V gene has CDR1 SGHVS and CDR2 FNYEAQ. The CDR3 loop spans 14 amino acids. Trimming cost V 5 bases and J 2 bases, with 13 bases left between them. CDR3 coding DNA: TGTGCCAGCAGCCCAGAAACAGGGCCCTACGAGCAGTACTTC. Translation: CASSPETGPYEQYF.

The V call is TRBV9, the J call TRBJ1-1; D call uncertain. The CDR3 consists of 15 residues. CDR1 and CDR2 (germline): SGDLS, YYNGEE. Trimming removed 0 bases from V and 0 bases from J, with 9 bases in between. The CDR3 reads CASSVADTLNTEAFF. The CDR3, as DNA: TGTGCCAGCAGCGTAGCAGACACACTGAACACTGAAGCTTTCTTT. Full variable domain (remainder filled in from reference TRBV9 and TRBJ1-1): DSGVTQTPKHLITATGQRVTLRCSPRSGDLSVYWYQQSLDQGLQFLIQYYNGEERAKGNILERFSAQQFPDLHSELNLSSLELGDSALYFCASSVADTLNTEAFFGQGTRLTVV.

The V and J genes are TRBV6-5 and TRBJ1-6; D might be TRBD1 (5 bases). The CDR3 contains 13 residues. Trimming cost V 2 bases and J 11 bases, with 10 bases left between them. Germline CDR1 MNHEY, CDR2 SVGAGI. The CDR3 reads CASSYRKGAPLHF. CDR3 DNA: TGTGCCAGCAGTTACCGGAAAGGGGCACCCCTCCACTTT.

The sample holds a few counts of this clonotype. This chain uses TRBV20-1 with TRBJ2-3, with 8 bases identical to TRBD2. V was pared by 0 bases and J by 3 bases, with 5 bases of the junction left unmatched. The germline V gene encodes CDR1 DFQATT and CDR2 SNEGSKA (reference sequence). This CDR3 comprises 15 residues. CDR3: CSARDTGGLTDTQYF. For the CDR3, the DNA is TGCAGTGCTAGAGATACGGGGGGGCTGACAGATACGCAGTATTTT.

This clonotype was counted only a few times. V and J are TRBV7-9 and TRBJ2-3; the match to TRBD2 covers 12 bases. This CDR3 is 14 amino acids long. V lost 5 bases to trimming and J lost 9 bases; unmatched junction nucleotides: 6. CDR1 SEHNR and CDR2 FQNEAQ come from the germline V gene (reference sequence). The CDR3 bases are TGTGCCAGCAGCACTAGCGGGAGGTCGATGACGCAGTATTTT. It specifies CASSTSGRSMTQYF.

The V and J genes are TRBV12-3 or TRBV12-4 and TRBJ1-3; unclear D gene. The CDR3 runs to 12 residues. V gave up 1 base and J gave up 9 bases, with 7 bases separating them. DNA of the CDR3: TGTGCCAGCAGTTTAGGGGATAGCACCATATATTTT. Amino acids: CASSLGDSTIYF.

The V call is TRBV11-2, the J call TRBJ2-2; 15 bases match TRBD2. The CDR3 contains 17 residues. The germline gives CDR1 SGHAT, CDR2 FQNNGV. The V segment lost 5 bases and the J segment 7 bases; nucleotides outside the gene matches: 8. In DNA, the CDR3 is TGTGCCAGCAGCGCCCCCGGACTAGCGGGGGGGCGCGGGGAGCTGTTTTTT. Translating gives CASSAPGLAGGRGELFF.

There are a few counts of this clonotype. The chain carries TRBV6-5 and TRBJ1-4, with 7 nucleotides matching TRBD1. The junction had 12 bases not matched to a gene; V was cut back by 2 bases and J by 3 bases. CDR1 is MNHEY, CDR2 SVGAGI, per germline. The CDR3 sequence is 18 residues long. CDR3 region: CASSYRTPIQGPNEKLFF. CDR3 coding DNA: TGTGCCAGCAGTTACCGAACCCCCATACAGGGGCCTAATGAAAAACTGTTTTTT.

This clonotype was seen a few times. V usage is TRBV5-1 and J usage is TRBJ2-7; 11 nucleotides agree with TRBD1. CDR3 size: 16 residues. V trimming: 4 bases; J trimming: 0 bases; junction bases outside the gene matches: 6. CDR1 is SGHRS and CDR2 is YFSETQ in the germline V gene. The CDR3 coding sequence is TGCGCCAGCAGCCTCCGGGACAGGGGGATCTCCTACGAGCAGTACTTC. Protein: CASSLRDRGISYEQYF.

The rearrangement uses TRBV12-3 or TRBV12-4 and TRBJ2-7; no reliable D call. The DNA end is more similar to TRBJ2-1, so the J call may be wrong. The length of the CDR3 is 11 residues. The CDR3 coding sequence is TGTGCCAGCACCCTTCGGGATGAGCAGTTCTTC. It translates to CASTLRDEQFF.

This clonotype has a handful of counts. This chain links TRBV3-1 with TRBJ1-1; the D is unclear. The CDR3 runs to 13 residues. The V and J ends lost 4 bases and 2 bases respectively, with 8 bases between them. CDR1 is LGHDT, CDR2 YNNKEL, per germline (reference sequence). The CDR3 DNA is TGTGCCAGCAGCCGGAACGGCAACACTGAAGCTTTCTTT. Its translation is CASSRNGNTEAFF.

This clonotype was counted between two and nine times. The V call is TRBV9, the J call TRBJ2-4; D remains unclear. The CDR3 runs to 13 residues. Germline V CDR1 and CDR2: SGDLS, YYNGEE. Trimming stripped 0 bases from V and 8 bases from J, with 9 bases between. The DNA for the CDR3 is TGTGCCAGCAGCGTAGTCTCTGGGGACATTCAGTACTTC. Translated: CASSVVSGDIQYF.

This clonotype was recorded a few times. CDR3 DNA sequence: TGTGCCACCAGTGATTGGACGGGACTGGGGGATACGCAGTATTTT. It yields the protein CATSDWTGLGDTQYF. The chain uses TRBV24-1 and TRBJ2-3; TRBD2 is a possible D gene (6 bases). CDR1 is KGHDR and CDR2 is SFDVKD in the germline V gene. Trimming took 2 bases from V and 6 from J, leaving 14 bases between them. The CDR3 sequence is 15 residues long.

The table lists this clonotype with many counts. This sequence joins TRBV29-1 and TRBJ2-5; D gene uncertain. The length of the CDR3 is 13 residues. Trimming removed 4 bases from V and 5 bases from J, with 14 bases in between. The V gene's germline CDR1 is SQVTM and CDR2 ANQGSEA. The CDR3: CSVGGSIGETQYF. The CDR3 region has the DNA TGCAGCGTTGGAGGCAGCATCGGGGAGACCCAGTACTTC.